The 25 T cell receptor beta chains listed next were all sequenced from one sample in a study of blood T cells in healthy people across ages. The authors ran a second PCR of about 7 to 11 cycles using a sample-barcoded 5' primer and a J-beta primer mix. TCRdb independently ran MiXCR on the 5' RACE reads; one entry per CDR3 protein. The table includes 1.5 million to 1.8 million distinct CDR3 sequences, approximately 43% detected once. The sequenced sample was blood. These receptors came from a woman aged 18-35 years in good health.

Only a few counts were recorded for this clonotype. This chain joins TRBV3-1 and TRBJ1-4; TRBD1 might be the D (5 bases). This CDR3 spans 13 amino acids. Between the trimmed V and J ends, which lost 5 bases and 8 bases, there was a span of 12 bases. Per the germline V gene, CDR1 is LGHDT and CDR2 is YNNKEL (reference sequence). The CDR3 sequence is CASSIRVGEKLFF. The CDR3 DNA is TGTGCCAGCAGCATCAGGGTTGGAGAAAAACTGTTTTTT.

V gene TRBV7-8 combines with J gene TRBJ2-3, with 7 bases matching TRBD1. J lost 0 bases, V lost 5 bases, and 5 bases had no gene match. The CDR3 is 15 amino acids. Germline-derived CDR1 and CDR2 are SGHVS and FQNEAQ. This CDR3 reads CASSGGQTSTDTQYF. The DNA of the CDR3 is TGTGCCAGCAGCGGGGGACAGACTAGCACAGATACGCAGTATTTT.

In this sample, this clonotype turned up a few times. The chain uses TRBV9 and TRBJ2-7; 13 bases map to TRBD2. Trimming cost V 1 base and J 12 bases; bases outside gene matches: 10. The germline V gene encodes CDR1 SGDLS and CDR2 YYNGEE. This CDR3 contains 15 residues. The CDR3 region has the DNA TGTGCCAGCAGCGTAACCACTGGGACTAGCGGGAATATGTACTTC. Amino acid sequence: CASSVTTGTSGNMYF. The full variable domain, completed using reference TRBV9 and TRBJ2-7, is DSGVTQTPKHLITATGQRVTLRCSPRSGDLSVYWYQQSLDQGLQFLIQYYNGEERAKGNILERFSAQQFPDLHSELNLSSLELGDSALYFCASSVTTGTSGNMYFGPGTRLTVT.

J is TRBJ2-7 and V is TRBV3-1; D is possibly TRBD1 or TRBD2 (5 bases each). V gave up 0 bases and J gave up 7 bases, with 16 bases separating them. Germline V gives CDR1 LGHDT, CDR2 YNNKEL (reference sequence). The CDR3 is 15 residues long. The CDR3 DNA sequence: TGTGCCAGCAGCCAAGATAATACCCGGGGCAATGAGCAGTACTTC. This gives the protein CASSQDNTRGNEQYF.

DNA for the CDR3: TGTGCCAGCAGTTTCTCACTAGCTGCCACCTACGAGCAGTACTTC. Protein product: CASSFSLAATYEQYF. This chain connects TRBV6-5 to TRBJ2-7; D possibly corresponds to TRBD2 (6 bases). This CDR3 contains 15 residues. The germline gives CDR1 MNHEY, CDR2 SVGAGI. V was cut by 4 bases and J by 2 bases, with 15 bases left in between.

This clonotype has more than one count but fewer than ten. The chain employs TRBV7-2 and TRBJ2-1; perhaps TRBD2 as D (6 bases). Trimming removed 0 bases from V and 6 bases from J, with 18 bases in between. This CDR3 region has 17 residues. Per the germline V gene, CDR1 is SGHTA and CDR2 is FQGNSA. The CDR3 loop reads CASSLARGWGSFNEQFF. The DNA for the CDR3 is TGTGCCAGCAGCTTAGCCCGGGGGTGGGGATCATTCAATGAGCAGTTCTTC.

In DNA form, the CDR3 reads TGTGCCAGCTCACCAATGGGGACTAGCACAGATACGCAGTATTTT. Translating gives CASSPMGTSTDTQYF. This sequence joins TRBV18 and TRBJ2-3, with a weak D call TRBD2 (6 bases). CDR1 and CDR2 (germline): KGHSH, LQKENI. Trimming removed 2 bases at V and 0 bases at J, with 9 bases between. The CDR3 extends over 15 amino acids.

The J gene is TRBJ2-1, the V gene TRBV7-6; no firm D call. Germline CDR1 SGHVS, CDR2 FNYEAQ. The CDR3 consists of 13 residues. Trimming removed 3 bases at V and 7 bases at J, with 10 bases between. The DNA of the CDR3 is TGTGCCAGCAGCTTCTCTGAGAGAAATGAGCAGTTCTTC. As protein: CASSFSERNEQFF.

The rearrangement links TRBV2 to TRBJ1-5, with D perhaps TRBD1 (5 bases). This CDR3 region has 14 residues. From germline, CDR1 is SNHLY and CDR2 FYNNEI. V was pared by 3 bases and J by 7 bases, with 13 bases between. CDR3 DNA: TGTGCCAGCAGTGAGGGGGGTGTAGGACAGCCCCAGCATTTT. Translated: CASSEGGVGQPQHF.

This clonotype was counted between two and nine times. CDR3 region: CASSQKGGLRGDTQYF. The CDR3 DNA follows: TGCGCCAGCAGCCAGAAAGGGGGGTTAAGGGGAGATACGCAGTATTTT. This chain uses TRBV4-3 with TRBJ2-3; the D call may be TRBD1 or TRBD2 (6 bases each). This CDR3 has 16 amino acids. CDR1 and CDR2 from the germline V gene are LGHNA and YSLEER. Between the trimmed V and J ends, which lost 3 bases and 5 bases, there was a span of 18 bases.

The CDR3 sequence is CSVDPRSGNTIYF. DNA for the CDR3: TGCAGCGTTGACCCCCGCTCTGGAAACACCATATATTTT. The chain joins TRBV29-1 to TRBJ1-3; D remains unclear. The CDR3 runs 13 residues. Trimming shortened V by 3 bases and J by 0 bases, and 6 bases separated the two germline ends. The germline gives CDR1 SQVTM, CDR2 ANQGSEA.

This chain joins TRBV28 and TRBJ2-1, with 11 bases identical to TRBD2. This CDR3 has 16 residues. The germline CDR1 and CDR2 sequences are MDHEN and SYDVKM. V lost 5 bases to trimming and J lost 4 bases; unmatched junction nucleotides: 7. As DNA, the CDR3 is TGTGCCAGCAGTACCTCCGGGACTAGCGGATACAATGAGCAGTTCTTC. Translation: CASSTSGTSGYNEQFF.

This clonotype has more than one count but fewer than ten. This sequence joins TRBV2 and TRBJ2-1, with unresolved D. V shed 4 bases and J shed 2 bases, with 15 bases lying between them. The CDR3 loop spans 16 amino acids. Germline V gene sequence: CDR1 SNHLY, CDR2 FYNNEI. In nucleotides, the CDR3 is TGTGCCAGCAGTGCCCCCGATCCCTCTACCTACAATGAGCAGTTCTTC. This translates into CASSAPDPSTYNEQFF.

The CDR3 is CASSLWGRERTDTQYF. Written as DNA, the CDR3 is TGTGCCAGCAGTTTATGGGGGCGGGAACGCACAGATACGCAGTATTTT. The chain employs TRBV28 and TRBJ2-3; possible D gene TRBD2, 6 bases. CDR1 and CDR2 from the germline V gene are MDHEN and SYDVKM. V lost 0 bases to trimming and J lost 1 base, with 11 bases between them. The CDR3 is made up of 16 amino acids. Full variable domain (missing parts from reference TRBV28 and TRBJ2-3): DVKVTQSSRYLVKRTGEKVFLECVQDMDHENMFWYRQDPGLGLRLIYFSYDVKMKEKGDIPEGYSVSREKKERFSLILESASTNQTSMYLCASSLWGRERTDTQYFGPGTRLTVL.

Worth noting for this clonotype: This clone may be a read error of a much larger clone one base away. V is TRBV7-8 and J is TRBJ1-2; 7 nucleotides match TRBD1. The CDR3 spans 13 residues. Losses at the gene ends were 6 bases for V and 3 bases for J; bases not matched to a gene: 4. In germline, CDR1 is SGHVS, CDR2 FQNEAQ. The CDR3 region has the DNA TGTGCCAGCAGAGGGACAGAGGACTATGGCTACACCTTC. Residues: CASRGTEDYGYTF.

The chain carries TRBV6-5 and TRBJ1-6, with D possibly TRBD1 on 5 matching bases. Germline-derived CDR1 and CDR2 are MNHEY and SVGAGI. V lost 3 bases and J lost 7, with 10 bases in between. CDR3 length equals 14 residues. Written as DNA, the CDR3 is TGTGCCAGCAGTTATCGACAGAAAAATTCACCCCTCCACTTT. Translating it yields CASSYRQKNSPLHF.

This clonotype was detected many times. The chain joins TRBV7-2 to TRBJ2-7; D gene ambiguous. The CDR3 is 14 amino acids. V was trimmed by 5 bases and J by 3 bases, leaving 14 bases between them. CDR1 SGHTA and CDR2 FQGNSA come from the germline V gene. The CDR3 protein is CASSKGIQNYEQYF. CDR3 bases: TGTGCCAGCAGCAAAGGGATACAGAACTACGAGCAGTACTTC.

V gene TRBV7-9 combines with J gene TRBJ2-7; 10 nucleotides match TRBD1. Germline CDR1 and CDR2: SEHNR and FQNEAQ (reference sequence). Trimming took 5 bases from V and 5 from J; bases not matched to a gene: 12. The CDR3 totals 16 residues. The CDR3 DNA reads TGTGCCAGCAGCATACCGGGACAGGGGCATAACCACGAGCAGTACTTC. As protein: CASSIPGQGHNHEQYF. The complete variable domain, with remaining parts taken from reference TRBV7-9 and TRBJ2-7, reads DTGVSQNPRHKITKRGQNVTFRCDPISEHNRLYWYRQTLGQGPEFLTYFQNEAQLEKSRLLSDRFSAERPKGSFSTLEIQRTEQGDSAMYLCASSIPGQGHNHEQYFGPGTRLTVT.

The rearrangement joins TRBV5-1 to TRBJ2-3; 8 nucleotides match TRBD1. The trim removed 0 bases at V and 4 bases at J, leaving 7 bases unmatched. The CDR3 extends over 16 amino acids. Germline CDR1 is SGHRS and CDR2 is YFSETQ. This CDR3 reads CASSLEQGGVADTQYF. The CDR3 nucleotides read TGCGCCAGCAGCTTGGAACAGGGGGGCGTCGCAGATACGCAGTATTTT.

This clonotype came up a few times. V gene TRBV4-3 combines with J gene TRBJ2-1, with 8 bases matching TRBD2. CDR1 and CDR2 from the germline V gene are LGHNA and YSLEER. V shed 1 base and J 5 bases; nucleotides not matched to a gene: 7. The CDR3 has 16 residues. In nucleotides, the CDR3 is TGCGCCAGCAGCCAAGGGATTCGGACTAGCCACAATGAGCAGTTCTTC. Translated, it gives CASSQGIRTSHNEQFF.

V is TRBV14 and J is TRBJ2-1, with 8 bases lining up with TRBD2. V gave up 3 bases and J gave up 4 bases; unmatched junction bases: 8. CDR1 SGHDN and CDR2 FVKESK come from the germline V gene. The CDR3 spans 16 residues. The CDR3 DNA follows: TGTGCCAGCAGCCAGGCCGGGACTAGAGGGTACAATGAGCAGTTCTTC. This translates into CASSQAGTRGYNEQFF.

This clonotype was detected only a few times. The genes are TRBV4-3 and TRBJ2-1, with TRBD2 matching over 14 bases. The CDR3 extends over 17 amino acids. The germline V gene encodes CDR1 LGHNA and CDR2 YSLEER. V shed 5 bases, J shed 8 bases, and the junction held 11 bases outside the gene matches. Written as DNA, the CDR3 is TGCGCCAGCAGCGAATCTGGGACTAGCGGGAGTAGTTATGAGCAGTTCTTC. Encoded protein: CASSESGTSGSSYEQFF.

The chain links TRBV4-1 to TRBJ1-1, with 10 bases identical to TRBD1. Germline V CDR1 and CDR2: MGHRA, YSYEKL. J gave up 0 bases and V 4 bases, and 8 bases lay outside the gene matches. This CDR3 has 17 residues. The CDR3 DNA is TGCGCCAGCAGCCTCGGTGGGGACAGGGGTATGAACACTGAAGCTTTCTTT. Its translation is CASSLGGDRGMNTEAFF.

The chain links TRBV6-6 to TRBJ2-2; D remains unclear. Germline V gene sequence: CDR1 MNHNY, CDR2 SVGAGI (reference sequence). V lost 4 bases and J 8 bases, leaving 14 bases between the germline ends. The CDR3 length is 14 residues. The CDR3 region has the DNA TGTGCCAGCAGTTCTATGGGGATGGAAGGGGAGCTGTTTTTT. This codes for CASSSMGMEGELFF.

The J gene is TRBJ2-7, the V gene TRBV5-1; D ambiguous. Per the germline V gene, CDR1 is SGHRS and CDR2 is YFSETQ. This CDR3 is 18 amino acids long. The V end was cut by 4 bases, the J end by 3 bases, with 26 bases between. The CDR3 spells CASSLKSYKDRQNYEQYF. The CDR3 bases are TGCGCCAGCAGCCTGAAATCGTACAAAGACCGTCAGAACTACGAGCAGTACTTC.